Listed below are T cell receptor beta chains from one sample, sequenced in a study of blood T cell repertoires in COVID-19. Repertoires were generated with immunoSEQ multiplex PCR, while TCRdb's copy carries only in-frame clones and drops some. The top ten clones hold more than 1.4% of a sample with around 210,000 clones, almost 90% of them seen once. Sequenced: peripheral blood. These receptor sequences come from a man between 18 and 29 years old with active or convalescent COVID-19. Each CDR3 is given with its conserved first and last residue. The order of the fields is V gene, J gene, clone size, D gene, CDR3 DNA, CDR3 protein. D genes are given only for firm matches. Rows give clone size only sometimes, using once, few, many, or a class for an expanded clone.

V: TRBV10-2
J: TRBJ2-1
size: NA
D: NA
DNA: TGCGCCAGCAGTGAGTCCTCCAGGGAGCAGTTCTTC
CDR3: CASSESSREQFF

V: TRBV7-8
J: TRBJ2-7
size: NA
D: NA
DNA: TGTGCCAGCAGCTTAGTGGGCAATTTAAGGTACGAGCAGTACTTC
CDR3: CASSLVGNLRYEQYF

V: TRBV5-1
J: TRBJ1-1
size: NA
D: TRBD1
DNA: TGCGCCAGCAGCTTGGGGCAGGGGGCAGGTGAAGCTTTCTTT
CDR3: CASSLGQGAGEAFF

V: TRBV9
J: TRBJ2-1
size: NA
D: TRBD2
DNA: TGTGCCAGCAGCGGAACCGGGACTAGCGCACCCAATGAGCAGTTCTTC
CDR3: CASSGTGTSAPNEQFF

V: TRBV30
J: TRBJ1-1
size: NA
D: NA
DNA: TGTGCCTGGAGTCCCCGAGGGAACACTGAAGCTTTCTTT
CDR3: CAWSPRGNTEAFF

V: TRBV30
J: TRBJ2-6
size: once
D: NA
DNA: TGTGCCTGGAGTGAGGCAGGGAAATCTGGGGCCAACGTCCTGACTTTC
CDR3: CAWSEAGKSGANVLTF

V: TRBV28
J: TRBJ2-7
size: NA
D: TRBD1
DNA: TGTGCCAGCAGTCGCTCGGGACAGGGAAAAGAGCAGTACTTC
CDR3: CASSRSGQGKEQYF

V: TRBV10-3
J: TRBJ2-7
size: NA
D: TRBD2
DNA: TGTGCCATCAGTGAGTCGGAGACTAGCGGGAGGTACGAGCAGTACTTC
CDR3: CAISESETSGRYEQYF

V: TRBV7-2
J: TRBJ1-2
size: few
D: TRBD1
DNA: TGTGCCAGCCTAGCCGACAGGGTACGGGGCTACACCTTC
CDR3: CASLADRVRGYTF

V: TRBV11-3
J: TRBJ2-2
size: NA
D: NA
DNA: TGTGCCAGCAGCTTAGCTAGCGAGCGTTTCACCGGGGAGCTGTTTTTT
CDR3: CASSLASERFTGELFF

V: TRBV12-5
J: TRBJ1-5
size: NA
D: NA
DNA: TGTGCTAGTGGCCCCGGAGGCCCGGGGCCCCAGCATTTT
CDR3: CASGPGGPGPQHF

V: TRBV7-9
J: TRBJ1-1
size: NA
D: NA
DNA: TGTGCCAGCAGCCGGAGAGCGGGAAAGACCCTTTACACTGAAGCTTTCTTT
CDR3: CASSRRAGKTLYTEAFF

V: TRBV27
J: TRBJ2-1
size: once
D: NA
DNA: TGTGCCAGCAGTCCCAACTCCAACAGGGTTAGCTCCTACAATGAGCAGTTCTTC
CDR3: CASSPNSNRVSSYNEQFF

V: TRBV5-8
J: TRBJ1-6
size: NA
D: NA
DNA: TGTGCCAGCAGCTTGGCCGGTCAGGGGAGTCTCGGTTCACCCCTCCACTTT
CDR3: CASSLAGQGSLGSPLHF

V: TRBV29-1
J: TRBJ2-3
size: NA
D: NA
DNA: TGCAGCGTTGCGCGGCCCACAGATACGCAGTATTTT
CDR3: CSVARPTDTQYF

V: TRBV5-5
J: TRBJ1-1
size: NA
D: TRBD1
DNA: TGTGCCAGCAGCCCCTGGACAGGGAACACTGAAGCTTTCTTT
CDR3: CASSPWTGNTEAFF

V: TRBV6-5
J: TRBJ2-7
size: NA
D: TRBD1
DNA: TGTGCCAGCAGGACAGGGGCCTCGCCTGGGGAGCAGTACTTC
CDR3: CASRTGASPGEQYF

V: TRBV28
J: TRBJ1-5
size: many
D: NA
DNA: TGTGCCAGCAGTCCCGACAGTAATCAGCCCCAGCATTTT
CDR3: CASSPDSNQPQHF

V: TRBV6-5
J: TRBJ2-5
size: NA
D: NA
DNA: TGTGCCAGCAGTAACATAGGACAGCAAGAGACCCAGTACTTC
CDR3: CASSNIGQQETQYF

V: TRBV7-9
J: TRBJ2-3
size: NA
D: NA
DNA: TGTGCCAGCAACCCTTCGGGGGGCACAGATACGCAGTATTTT
CDR3: CASNPSGGTDTQYF

V: TRBV27
J: TRBJ2-7
size: NA
D: TRBD1
DNA: TGTGCCAGCAGTTTACGGAGACAGGGGGCGAGGTACGAGCAGTACTTC
CDR3: CASSLRRQGARYEQYF

V: TRBV5-1
J: TRBJ1-6
size: NA
D: TRBD1
DNA: TGCGCCAGCAGCTTCCCGGGACAGGGTTCACCCCTCCACTTT
CDR3: CASSFPGQGSPLHF

V: TRBV6-5
J: TRBJ1-5
size: NA
D: NA
DNA: TGTGCCAGCGGGAGGGAGAGTAATCAGCCCCAGCATTTT
CDR3: CASGRESNQPQHF

V: TRBV15
J: TRBJ2-7
size: NA
D: TRBD2
DNA: TGTGCCACCAGCAGAGTTGGGCGGGAGCACGAGCAGTACTTC
CDR3: CATSRVGREHEQYF

V: TRBV30
J: TRBJ2-1
size: NA
D: TRBD1
DNA: TGTGCCTGGAGTGGAGGACAGGGGGCTTCTGAGCAGTTCTTC
CDR3: CAWSGGQGASEQFF

V: TRBV2
J: TRBJ1-5
size: NA
D: TRBD1
DNA: TGTGCCAGCAGTGAAAGGGGGGGGACAGGGACTCAGCCCCAGCATTTT
CDR3: CASSERGGTGTQPQHF

V: TRBV18
J: TRBJ1-1
size: NA
D: NA
DNA: TGTGCCAGCTCACTTTACAGGGCAATGAACACTGAAGCTTTCTTT
CDR3: CASSLYRAMNTEAFF

V: TRBV19
J: TRBJ1-3
size: NA
D: NA
DNA: TGTGCCAGTAGTATAGATCCTCTGATCAGCTCTGGAAACACCATATATTTT
CDR3: CASSIDPLISSGNTIYF

V: TRBV7-3
J: TRBJ1-2
size: NA
D: TRBD1
DNA: TGTGCCAGCAGCCCAGACCCAGGGGGCGGCTATGGCTACACCTTC
CDR3: CASSPDPGGGYGYTF

V: TRBV6-5
J: TRBJ2-7
size: NA
D: TRBD2
DNA: TGTGCCAGCAGTTACGCGGGGGGCCCAAGCTCCTACGAGCAGTACTTC
CDR3: CASSYAGGPSSYEQYF

V: TRBV5-6
J: TRBJ1-4
size: NA
D: NA
DNA: TGTGCCAGCAGCTTTATTGGTCAGGGAAATGAAAAACTGTTTTTT
CDR3: CASSFIGQGNEKLFF

V: TRBV14
J: TRBJ1-1
size: NA
D: NA
DNA: TGTGCCAGCAGCCAGATCAAAGGGGTCGGGAACACTGAAGCTTTCTTT
CDR3: CASSQIKGVGNTEAFF

V: TRBV7-9
J: TRBJ2-7
size: NA
D: TRBD1
DNA: TGTGCCAGCGCCGGGACAGGGGGCTCCTACGAGCAGTACTTC
CDR3: CASAGTGGSYEQYF

V: TRBV11-2
J: TRBJ2-1
size: NA
D: NA
DNA: TGTGCCAGCAGCTTATTTCGTGAGCAGTTCTTC
CDR3: CASSLFREQFF

V: TRBV9
J: TRBJ2-2
size: few
D: NA
DNA: TGTGCCAGCAGCGTAGACCACTGGACAGCGAACACCGGGGAGCTGTTTTTT
CDR3: CASSVDHWTANTGELFF

V: TRBV4-3
J: TRBJ1-1
size: few
D: TRBD1
DNA: TGCGCCAGCAGCCAACAGGGGGCGACTGAAGCTTTCTTT
CDR3: CASSQQGATEAFF

V: TRBV6-5
J: TRBJ2-1
size: few
D: TRBD2
DNA: TGTGCCAGCAGTTACGGACTAGAGGCCCAGCATGAGCAGTTCTTC
CDR3: CASSYGLEAQHEQFF

V: TRBV5-1
J: TRBJ1-5
size: NA
D: TRBD1
DNA: TGCGCCAGCAGCTACTCAGGGGGCGATCAGCCCCAGCATTTT
CDR3: CASSYSGGDQPQHF

V: TRBV5-6
J: TRBJ1-1
size: NA
D: NA
DNA: TGTGCCAGCAGCTGGGGGGGACGTGACACTGAAGCTTTCTTT
CDR3: CASSWGGRDTEAFF

V: TRBV27
J: TRBJ2-3
size: NA
D: TRBD2
DNA: TGTGCCAGCCCCGGGAGGATGGGCACAGATACGCAGTATTTT
CDR3: CASPGRMGTDTQYF

V: TRBV15
J: TRBJ1-5
size: few
D: NA
DNA: TGTGCCACCAGCAGAGATCAAGGAGGCAACTGGCCCCAGCATTTT
CDR3: CATSRDQGGNWPQHF

V: TRBV15
J: TRBJ1-4
size: NA
D: NA
DNA: TGTGCCACCAGGCCAGTGACAGTGAATGAAAAACTGTTTTTT
CDR3: CATRPVTVNEKLFF

V: TRBV6-2/TRBV6-3
J: TRBJ2-1
size: NA
D: NA
DNA: TGTGCCAGCAGTTTCTTAGCGGAAGGGAACTACAATGAGCAGTTCTTC
CDR3: CASSFLAEGNYNEQFF

V: TRBV28
J: TRBJ1-1
size: NA
D: NA
DNA: TGTGCCAGCATTGGCCAGGGGAACACTGAAGCTTTCTTT
CDR3: CASIGQGNTEAFF

V: TRBV4-2
J: TRBJ1-1
size: NA
D: NA
DNA: TGTGCCAGCAGCCAAGTTGCGGGGGTAGGGACTGAAGCTTTCTTT
CDR3: CASSQVAGVGTEAFF

V: TRBV5-1
J: TRBJ2-1
size: NA
D: TRBD2
DNA: TGCGCCAGCAGCTGGAGGACTAGCGGGACGCTGGATGAGCAGTTCTTC
CDR3: CASSWRTSGTLDEQFF

V: TRBV18
J: TRBJ2-2
size: few
D: NA
DNA: TGTGCCAGCTCACCGCCAGGGAACACCGGGGAGCTGTTTTTT
CDR3: CASSPPGNTGELFF

V: TRBV4-1
J: TRBJ2-7
size: NA
D: TRBD1
DNA: TGCGCCAGCAGCCAAGATTACTACCGGACAGGGCCAACCTACGAGCAGTACTTC
CDR3: CASSQDYYRTGPTYEQYF

V: TRBV30
J: TRBJ1-1
size: NA
D: NA
DNA: TGTGCCTGCCGAGCACCGAACACTGAAGCTTTCTTT
CDR3: CACRAPNTEAFF

V: TRBV28
J: TRBJ2-2
size: once
D: TRBD1
DNA: TGTGCCAGCAGTTTATGGAGTCAGGGGGCTAACACCGGGGAGCTGTTTTTT
CDR3: CASSLWSQGANTGELFF

V: TRBV5-1
J: TRBJ2-5
size: NA
D: TRBD2
DNA: TGCGCCAGCAGCTTAGGGAGCGGGGAGGAGACCCAGTACTTC
CDR3: CASSLGSGEETQYF

V: TRBV29-1
J: TRBJ1-2
size: NA
D: NA
DNA: TGCAGCGCTACAGGGTCCCCTTTGAGTGGCTACACCTTC
CDR3: CSATGSPLSGYTF

V: TRBV4-2
J: TRBJ1-2
size: NA
D: NA
DNA: TGTGCCAGCAGCCAACAGGACAGCTACGCCTTC
CDR3: CASSQQDSYAF

V: TRBV11-2
J: TRBJ2-7
size: NA
D: TRBD2
DNA: TGTGCCAGCAGCTTACACAGGACTAGCGGGCCAAGCTCCTACGAGCAGTACTTC
CDR3: CASSLHRTSGPSSYEQYF